Listed below are T cell receptor beta chains from one sample, sequenced in a study of T cell responses to AZD1222 COVID-19 vaccine. The repertoire was sequenced with immunoSEQ multiplex PCR; TCRdb's copy has only in-frame clones and lacks some. The sample has 66,000 or so clones; about 88% are singletons. Sample: peripheral blood, taken on day 0 of AZD1222 vaccination. The receptors shown here come from an adult in good health. Each CDR3 is given with its conserved first and last residue. D genes are given only for firm matches. Some rows have no size entry. The others give once, few or many, or a class for an expanded clone.

TRBV30	TRBJ1-2	-	once	TGTGCCTGGAGTTTCAGCGGATTATGGGTCTACACCTTC	CAWSFSGLWVYTF
TRBV5-1	TRBJ1-1	-	-	TGCGCCAGCAGCTTGGTGGGAAGGGGAGAAGCTTTCTTT	CASSLVGRGEAFF
TRBV7-7	TRBJ2-2	-	once	TGTGCTAGCAGCTTAGAGAGAGGGTACGGGGAGCTGTTTTTT	CASSLERGYGELFF
TRBV5-1	TRBJ1-1	TRBD1	-	TGCGCCAGCAGCAAAGGACAGGGCGTCCCTGAAGCTTTCTTT	CASSKGQGVPEAFF
TRBV2	TRBJ2-1	TRBD2	-	TGTGCCAGCGTGAGGGCCCTAGGGTCGGGACTAGCTTCGGGTGAGCAGTTCTTC	CASVRALGSGLASGEQFF
TRBV5-1	TRBJ2-1	TRBD2	-	TGCGCCAGCAGCAAATCGGGGGGAGCCTACAATGAGCAGTTCTTC	CASSKSGGAYNEQFF
TRBV19	TRBJ1-2	-	-	TGTGCCAGTAGTATTTCGTGGAAGATCAACTATGGCTACACCTTC	CASSISWKINYGYTF
TRBV5-5	TRBJ2-7	TRBD2	-	TGTGCCAGCAGACCCAGCGGGGTAGACGACGAGCAGTACTTC	CASRPSGVDDEQYF
TRBV27	TRBJ1-6	TRBD1	-	TGTGCCAGCAGTCGAGTATCGGGACAGGGTAGAAATATTAATAATTCACCCCTCCACTTT	CASSRVSGQGRNINNSPLHF
TRBV2	TRBJ1-1	-	-	TGTGCCAGCAGTACTTTAGTCCCGGGTGAAGCTTTCTTT	CASSTLVPGEAFF
TRBV19	TRBJ1-3	-	-	TGTGCCAGCCGTCGGCCCTCTGGAAACACCATATATTTT	CASRRPSGNTIYF
TRBV6-5	TRBJ1-5	-	once	TGTGCCAGCAGATGGACCGGGGAGGGTCAGCCCCAGCATTTT	CASRWTGEGQPQHF
TRBV6-2/TRBV6-3	TRBJ2-2	TRBD2	-	TGTGCCAGCAGTTACGAGCGGGGGGCCCCAATATTAAACACCGGGGAGCTGTTTTTT	CASSYERGAPILNTGELFF
TRBV24-1	TRBJ2-5	-	once	TGTGCCACCAGTGAGGACCTGGTGACCCAGTACTTC	CATSEDLVTQYF
TRBV7-8	TRBJ1-2	TRBD1	once	TGTGCCAGCAGCTCCTTGCGGACAGGGATCAAAACCTTC	CASSSLRTGIKTF
TRBV7-3	TRBJ2-7	-	-	TGTGCCAGCAGCCGATACGTTATGGACGAGCAGTACTTC	CASSRYVMDEQYF
TRBV6-1	TRBJ1-6	TRBD1	-	TGTGCCAGCAGTGAAGCGGCGGGACAGGGCAATTCACCCCTCCACTTT	CASSEAAGQGNSPLHF